What follows are 18 T cell receptor beta chains derived from one specimen sequenced in a study of blood T cells in healthy people across ages. Sample-barcoded 5' priming and a J-beta primer mix drove a second PCR of about 7 to 11 cycles. TCRdb itself ran the 5' RACE reads through MiXCR, one entry per CDR3 protein. The sample has about 700,000 distinct CDR3 sequences; roughly 32% are singletons. The sequenced sample was blood. These receptors were collected from a woman of 80 years or more in good health.

This clonotype appeared many times. V gene TRBV6-6 combines with J gene TRBJ2-5; possible D gene TRBD2, 6 bases. There are 14 residues in the CDR3. Trimming shortened V by 5 bases and J by 4 bases, and 14 bases separated the two germline ends. CDR1 is MNHNY and CDR2 is SVGAGI in the germline V gene (reference sequence). The CDR3, as DNA: TGTGCCAGCAGTAACCCGACGCGGGGAGAGACCCAGTACTTC. It encodes CASSNPTRGETQYF.

There are many counts of this clonotype. The rearrangement uses TRBV15 and TRBJ1-2; 7 positions agree with TRBD1. The CDR3 is 14 residues long. The junction had 8 bases not matched to a gene; V was cut back by 6 bases and J by 4 bases. Germline loops: CDR1 LNHNV, CDR2 YYDKDF (reference sequence). The CDR3 is CATRSSGQFYGYTF. DNA of the CDR3: TGTGCCACCAGGAGTTCGGGACAGTTCTATGGCTACACCTTC.

Comments on this clonotype: Mismatch with germline at one junction end may stem from a read error. This chain joins TRBV7-9 and TRBJ1-1; 8 nucleotides align to TRBD1. The CDR3 covers 16 residues. The germline CDR1 and CDR2 sequences are SEHNR and FQNEAQ (reference sequence). The CDR3 spells CTSSLHDRGVRTEAFF. The CDR3 nucleotides read TGTACCAGCAGCTTACACGACAGGGGTGTGAGGACTGAAGCTTTCTTT.

The CDR3 reads CASSFSGANTGELFF. The CDR3 DNA follows: TGTGCCAGCAGCTTCTCCGGGGCGAACACCGGGGAGCTGTTTTTT. The chain combines TRBV7-2 with TRBJ2-2, with a possible D match to TRBD2 (5 bases). The CDR3 has 15 amino acids. Trimming stripped 3 bases from V and 0 bases from J, with 8 bases between. Germline lookup yields CDR1 SGHTA and CDR2 FQGNSA.

This clonotype has ten or more counts. The V call is TRBV2, the J call TRBJ1-5; D is unclear. The V end was cut by 1 base, the J end by 7 bases, with 11 bases between. Germline V gene lookup returns CDR1 SNHLY and CDR2 FYNNEI. This CDR3 spans 14 amino acids. The CDR3 coding sequence is TGTGCCAGCAGTGAAGGGATGGTGGAACAGCCCCAGCATTTT. Protein: CASSEGMVEQPQHF.

This clonotype came up many times. The chain combines TRBV5-4 with TRBJ2-7, with D unresolved. This CDR3 comprises 13 residues. V gave up 4 bases and J gave up 1 base, with 9 bases separating them. Germline values: CDR1 SGHNT, CDR2 YYREEE (reference sequence). This chain's CDR3 is CASSPGISYEQYF. The CDR3, as DNA: TGTGCCAGCAGCCCTGGGATTTCCTACGAGCAGTACTTC.

The CDR3 DNA is TGTGCCAGCAGCCTCTCGGACGGGGACAATCAGCCCCAGCATTTT. Residues: CASSLSDGDNQPQHF. This rearrangement joins TRBV28 to TRBJ1-5; the D is unclear. This CDR3 is 15 amino acids long. Germline CDR1 reads MDHEN; CDR2 reads SYDVKM. Trimming took 6 bases from V and 3 from J, leaving 15 bases between them.

This clonotype was detected many times. The V call is TRBV7-8, the J call TRBJ2-1, with unresolved D. Germline V gives CDR1 SGHVS, CDR2 FQNEAQ. V was shortened by 0 bases and J by 11 bases, with 11 bases between the two germline ends. The CDR3 sequence is 13 residues long. The CDR3 here is CASSLAGAGQQFF. For the CDR3, the DNA is TGTGCCAGCAGCTTAGCGGGCGCAGGTCAGCAGTTCTTC.

This clonotype was counted ten times or more. The CDR3 bases are TGCGCCAGCAGCCCAGAGTTCGAGCGGCTGGAGGGCTACACCTTC. Its protein product is CASSPEFERLEGYTF. The chain links TRBV4-1 to TRBJ1-2, with D hard to call. Germline CDR1 and CDR2: MGHRA and YSYEKL. Trimming pared 4 bases from V and 8 bases from J, leaving 20 bases between. There are 15 residues in the CDR3.

The chain links TRBV7-2 to TRBJ2-7, with D perhaps TRBD2 (6 bases). The germline V gene encodes CDR1 SGHTA and CDR2 FQGNSA. The CDR3 extends over 16 amino acids. V dropped 1 base and J dropped 2 bases, with 15 bases sitting between them. CDR3 coding DNA: TGTGCCAGCAGCTTAGGCAGGTGGGGGGAAACCTACGAGCAGTACTTC. Protein product: CASSLGRWGETYEQYF.

This clonotype was picked up a small number of times. A much larger clone differs from this one at a single base, so this may be a read error. The chain joins TRBV12-3 or TRBV12-4 to TRBJ2-1, with D tentatively TRBD1 (6 bases). The DNA end favors TRBJ2-7, so the J call may be wrong. The CDR3 sequence is 13 residues long. The CDR3 reads CASSPDSYNEQYF. CDR3 nucleotides: TGTGCCAGCAGTCCGGACAGTTACAATGAGCAGTACTTC.

Turning to this clonotype: Mismatch with germline at one junction end may stem from a read error. The chain combines TRBV20-1 with TRBJ2-3; D uncertain. The CDR3 has 15 residues. Germline V gene data show CDR1 as DFQATT and CDR2 as SNEGSKA (reference sequence). CDR3 residues: CGAGDTRTTTDTQYF. In nucleotides, the CDR3 is TGCGGTGCTGGAGATACTCGGACCACCACAGATACGCAGTATTTT.

Ten or more counts support this clonotype. The chain has TRBV27 and TRBJ2-1, with D hard to call. Germline values: CDR1 MNHEY, CDR2 SMNVEV (reference sequence). The CDR3 is 16 residues long. The germline V and J ends were trimmed by 3 bases and 0 bases, with 12 bases remaining between them. In DNA, the CDR3 is TGTGCCAGCAGTTTGGACCTCCAGAGCTCCTACAATGAGCAGTTCTTC. Protein sequence: CASSLDLQSSYNEQFF.

Worth noting for this clonotype: One junction end disagrees with the germline gene, perhaps due to a read error. The chain employs TRBV2 and TRBJ1-5; 7 bases are a match to TRBD1. CDR1 is SNHLY, CDR2 FYNNEI, per germline. The CDR3 runs 13 residues. CDR3 sequence: CASRRQGGQLQHF. CDR3 sequence (DNA): TGTGCCAGCAGGAGACAGGGCGGTCAGCTCCAGCATTTT.

This chain connects TRBV15 to TRBJ2-2; maybe TRBD1 (6 bases). The CDR3 has 14 amino acids. Per germline, CDR1 LNHNV and CDR2 YYDKDF (reference sequence). V lost 6 bases, J lost 1 base, and 9 bases lay in between. This CDR3 reads CATRTGRNTGELFF. For the CDR3, the DNA is TGTGCCACCAGAACAGGGCGGAACACCGGGGAGCTGTTTTTT.

As to this clonotype: A much larger clone differs from this one at a single base, so this may be a read error. The chain has TRBV28 and TRBJ1-2; 7 bases line up with TRBD1. Germline trimming cut 6 bases from V and 12 bases from J; bases unmatched to any gene: 10. CDR3 length: 12 residues. Per the germline V gene, CDR1 is MDHEN and CDR2 is SYDVKM. The CDR3 sequence: CASSMGQIGNTF. The CDR3 nucleotides read TGTGCCAGCAGCATGGGACAGATAGGCAACACCTTC.

With respect to this clonotype: A much bigger clone sits one base away, suggesting this may be a read error. The V gene is TRBV10-3, the J gene TRBJ2-7; D is undetermined. This CDR3 comprises 14 residues. V was clipped by 1 base and J by 3 bases, with 10 bases between them. From germline, CDR1 is ENHRY and CDR2 SYGVKD. CDR3: CAISELSPSYEQYF. DNA for the CDR3: TGTGCCATCAGTGAGTTAAGCCCGAGCTACGAGCAGTACTTC.

This clonotype was counted at least ten times. This chain uses TRBV20-1 with TRBJ2-7, with D possibly being TRBD2 (5 bases). V was trimmed by 3 bases and J by 3 bases, leaving 9 bases between them. The CDR3 length is 12 residues. Germline V gene sequence: CDR1 DFQATT, CDR2 SNEGSKA (reference sequence). CDR3 coding DNA: TGCAGTGCTAGTCGCGAGGGCTACGAGCAGTACTTC. Protein product: CSASREGYEQYF.